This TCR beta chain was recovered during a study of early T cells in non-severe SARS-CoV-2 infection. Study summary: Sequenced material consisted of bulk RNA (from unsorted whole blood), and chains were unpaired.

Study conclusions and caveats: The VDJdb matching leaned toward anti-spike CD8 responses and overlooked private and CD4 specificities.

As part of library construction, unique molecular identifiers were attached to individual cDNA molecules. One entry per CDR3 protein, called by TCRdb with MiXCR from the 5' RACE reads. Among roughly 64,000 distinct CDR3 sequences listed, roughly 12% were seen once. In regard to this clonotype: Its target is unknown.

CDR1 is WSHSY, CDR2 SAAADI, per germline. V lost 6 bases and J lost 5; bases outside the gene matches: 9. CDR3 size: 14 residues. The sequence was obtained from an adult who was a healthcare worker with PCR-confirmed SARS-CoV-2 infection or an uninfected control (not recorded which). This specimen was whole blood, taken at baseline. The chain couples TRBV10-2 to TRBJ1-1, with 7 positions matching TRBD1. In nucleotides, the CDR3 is TGCGCCAGCAGAGGGACAGCGACGAGGACTGAAGCTTTCTTT. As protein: CASRGTATRTEAFF.